This TCR beta chain was identified in a study of CD8 T cells in Susac syndrome. The CDR3 is 15 residues long. The germline V and J ends were trimmed by 2 bases and 0 bases, with 10 bases remaining between them. Germline CDR1 reads MNHEY; CDR2 reads SMNVEV (reference sequence). The RNA input was about 0.5 to 1 ug, and it was reverse transcribed with random hexamers. The CDR3 of TCR beta was amplified by immunoSEQ multiplex PCR across 54 Vbeta and 13 Jbeta. Using its own MiXCR run on the immunoSEQ multiplex PCR reads, TCRdb lists one record per CDR3 protein. The sample contains 130,000 to 150,000 distinct CDR3 sequences, approximately 95% of which appear only once. CD8+ and CD4+ T cells were negatively isolated; TEMRA cells were FACS-enriched.

The source material was CD8+ T cells from PBMCs. The chain employs TRBV27 and TRBJ1-2; no clear D. This receptor was obtained from a human donor in good health. This CDR3 reads CASSLTDPANYGYTF. The CDR3 DNA reads as TGTGCCAGCAGTTTAACGGACCCTGCTAACTATGGCTACACCTTC.